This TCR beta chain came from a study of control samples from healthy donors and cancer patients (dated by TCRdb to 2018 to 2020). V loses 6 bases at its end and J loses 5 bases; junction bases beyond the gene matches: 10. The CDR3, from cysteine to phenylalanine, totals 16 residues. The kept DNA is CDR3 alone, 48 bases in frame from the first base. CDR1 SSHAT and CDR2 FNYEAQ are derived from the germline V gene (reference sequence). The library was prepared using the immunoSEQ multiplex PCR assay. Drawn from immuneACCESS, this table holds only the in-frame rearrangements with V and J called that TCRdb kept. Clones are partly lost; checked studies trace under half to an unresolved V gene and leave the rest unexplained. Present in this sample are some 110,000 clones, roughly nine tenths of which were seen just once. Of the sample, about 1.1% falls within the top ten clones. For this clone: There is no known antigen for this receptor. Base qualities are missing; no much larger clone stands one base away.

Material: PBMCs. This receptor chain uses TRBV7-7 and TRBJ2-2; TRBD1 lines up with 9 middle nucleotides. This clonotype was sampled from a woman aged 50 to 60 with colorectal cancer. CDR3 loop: CASSLQGARMTGELFF. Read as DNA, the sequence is TGTGCCAGCAGTTTACAGGGGGCGCGGATGACCGGGGAGCTGTTTTTT.